This TCR beta chain was profiled in a study of identical twins. TCRdb re-called the 5' RACE reads with MiXCR, one entry per CDR3 protein. The sample shows hundreds of thousands of distinct CDR3 sequences, roughly 18% of them seen only once. This CDR3 spans 12 amino acids. V lost 6 bases to trimming and J lost 7 bases, with 11 bases between them. CDR1 is MNHNS and CDR2 is SASEGT in the germline V gene. This clonotype has more than one count but fewer than ten. This sample also belongs to another study, concerning T cells expressing NK-cell markers. This second study notes: Underlying the TCR beta repertoires were sorted CD3+CD56+NKG2C+, CD3+CD56+NKG2C- and CD3+CD56-NKG2C+ T cells. There were seven HCMV-seropositive donors and one seronegative donor among the eight sequenced. Roughly six donors showed dominant NKG2C+ clonotypes comprising about 1.0-7.0% of their CD8+ T cells. Clarity on HCMV specificity was lacking for the expanded NKG2C+ T cell clones.

The chain has TRBV6-1 and TRBJ2-3; D remains ambiguous. This receptor was identified in a woman younger than 35 in good health. Sequenced sample: PBMCs. The CDR3 region has the DNA TGTGCCAGCAGCCTCGGCTCAAATACGCAGTATTTT. Translation gives CASSLGSNTQYF.